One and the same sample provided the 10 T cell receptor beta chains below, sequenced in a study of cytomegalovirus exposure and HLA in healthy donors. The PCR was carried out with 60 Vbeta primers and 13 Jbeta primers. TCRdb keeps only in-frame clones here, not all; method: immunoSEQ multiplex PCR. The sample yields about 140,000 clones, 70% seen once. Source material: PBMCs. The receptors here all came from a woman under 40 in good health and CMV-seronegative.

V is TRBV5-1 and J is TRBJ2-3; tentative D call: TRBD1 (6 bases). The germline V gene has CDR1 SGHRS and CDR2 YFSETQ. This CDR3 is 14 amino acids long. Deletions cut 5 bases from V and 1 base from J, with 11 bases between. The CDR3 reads CASRGAEGTDTQYF. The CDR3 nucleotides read TGCGCCAGCAGGGGGGCAGAGGGCACAGATACGCAGTATTTT.

The CDR3 sequence is CASSPGDRTANTGELFF. CDR3 in DNA: TGTGCCAGCAGCCCCGGGGACAGGACTGCGAACACCGGGGAGCTGTTTTTT. This chain connects TRBV5-4 to TRBJ2-2; 8 bases fit TRBD1. J was trimmed by 0 bases and V by 4 bases; bases with no gene match: 8. This CDR3 region has 17 residues. CDR1 SGHNT and CDR2 YYREEE come from the germline V gene (reference sequence).

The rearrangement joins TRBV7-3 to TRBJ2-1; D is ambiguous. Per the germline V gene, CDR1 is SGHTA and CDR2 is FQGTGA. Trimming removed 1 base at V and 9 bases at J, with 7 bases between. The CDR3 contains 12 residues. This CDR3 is CASSLSAGEQFF. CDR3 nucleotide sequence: TGTGCCAGCAGCTTAAGCGCCGGTGAGCAGTTCTTC.

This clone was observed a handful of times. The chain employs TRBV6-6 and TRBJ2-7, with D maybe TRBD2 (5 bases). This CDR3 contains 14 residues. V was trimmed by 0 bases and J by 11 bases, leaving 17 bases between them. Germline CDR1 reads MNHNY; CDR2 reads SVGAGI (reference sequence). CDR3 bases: TGTGCCAGCAGTTACTCATCAGCCTCGGGGAAGGAGTACTTC. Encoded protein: CASSYSSASGKEYF.

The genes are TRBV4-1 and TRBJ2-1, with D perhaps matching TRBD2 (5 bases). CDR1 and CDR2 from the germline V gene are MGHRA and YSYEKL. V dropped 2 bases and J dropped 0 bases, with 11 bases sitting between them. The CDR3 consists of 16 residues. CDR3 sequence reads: CASSQNPSSSYNEQFF. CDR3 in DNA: TGCGCCAGCAGCCAAAACCCTAGCTCCTCCTACAATGAGCAGTTCTTC.

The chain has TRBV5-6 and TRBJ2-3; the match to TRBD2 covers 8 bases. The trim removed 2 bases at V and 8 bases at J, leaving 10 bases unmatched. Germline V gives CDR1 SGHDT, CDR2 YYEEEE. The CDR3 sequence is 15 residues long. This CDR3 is CASSLRDPGGGTQYF. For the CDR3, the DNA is TGTGCCAGCAGCTTACGAGACCCGGGGGGGGGTACGCAGTATTTT.

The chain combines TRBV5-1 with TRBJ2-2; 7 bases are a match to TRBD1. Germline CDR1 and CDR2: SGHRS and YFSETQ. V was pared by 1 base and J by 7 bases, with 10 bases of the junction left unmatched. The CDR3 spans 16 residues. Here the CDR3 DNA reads TGCGCCAGCAGCTTGTTGGTGACAGGGAATAACGGGGAGCTGTTTTTT. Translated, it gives CASSLLVTGNNGELFF.

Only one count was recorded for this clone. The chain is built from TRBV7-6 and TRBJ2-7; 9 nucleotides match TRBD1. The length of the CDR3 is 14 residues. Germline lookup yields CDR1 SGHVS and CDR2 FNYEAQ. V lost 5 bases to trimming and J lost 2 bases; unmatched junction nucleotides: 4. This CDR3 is CASSPGQGPYEQYF. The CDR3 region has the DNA TGTGCCAGCAGCCCGGGACAGGGACCCTACGAGCAGTACTTC.

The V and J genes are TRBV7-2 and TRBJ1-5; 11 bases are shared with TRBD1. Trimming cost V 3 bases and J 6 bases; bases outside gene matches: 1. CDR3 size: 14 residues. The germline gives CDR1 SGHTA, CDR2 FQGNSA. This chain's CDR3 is CASSLGQGGQPQHF. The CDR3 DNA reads TGTGCCAGCAGCTTGGGACAGGGGGGTCAGCCCCAGCATTTT.

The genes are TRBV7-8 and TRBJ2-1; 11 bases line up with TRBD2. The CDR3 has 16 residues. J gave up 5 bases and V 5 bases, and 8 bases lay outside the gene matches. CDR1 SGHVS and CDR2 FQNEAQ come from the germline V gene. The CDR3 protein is CASSEPGLAEDNEQFF. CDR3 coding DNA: TGTGCCAGCAGCGAGCCGGGACTAGCGGAAGACAATGAGCAGTTCTTC.